The entry that follows covers one TCR beta chain sequence. Its cognate antigen is unknown. This entry belongs to a study of T cell responses to AZD1222 COVID-19 vaccine. Overall study results and limits: Spike was spanned by vaccine-associated CD4 TCRs, with dominance at 160-218 and 743-854. None of the repertoires were sampled until the peak T cell response had passed. It should be noted that donors were predominantly white British and more often female, and clonal diversity was possibly underestimated.

V lost 5 bases and J lost 1, with 14 bases in between. This CDR3 has 15 amino acids. Germline V CDR1 and CDR2: SEHNR, FQNEAQ (reference sequence). Libraries were prepared by immunoSEQ multiplex PCR; TCRdb keeps only in-frame clonotypes and omits some of them. The top ten clones hold about 2.7% of a sample with approximately 100,000 clones, roughly 89% of them seen once. The chain employs TRBV7-9 and TRBJ1-1; D is possibly TRBD1 (5 bases). The TCR sequence derives from an adult in good health. Source: peripheral blood, taken on day 0 of MenACWY control vaccination. CDR3 amino acids: CASSGDSLWNTEAFF. DNA of the CDR3: TGTGCCAGCAGCGGAGACAGCTTATGGAACACTGAAGCTTTCTTT.